This T cell receptor beta chain derives from a study of neurological immune-mediated disorders. CDR1 LNHDA and CDR2 SQIVND come from the germline V gene (reference sequence). The J segment lost 3 bases and the V segment lost 5 bases, leaving 12 bases of the junction unmatched. This CDR3 comprises 17 residues. Using its own MiXCR run on the 5' RACE reads, TCRdb lists one record per CDR3 protein. The table has approximately 50,000 distinct CDR3 sequences, 10% seen once. The TCR originated in a man between 65 and 85 years old with HTLV-1-associated myelopathy (HAM/TSP). V gene TRBV19 combines with J gene TRBJ2-1; 8 bases line up with TRBD2. The sequencing sample was made of PBMCs. This CDR3 is CASSPRSAGAVYNEQFF. The CDR3 DNA is TGTGCCAGTAGTCCCCGTTCAGCGGGAGCCGTCTACAATGAGCAGTTCTTC.